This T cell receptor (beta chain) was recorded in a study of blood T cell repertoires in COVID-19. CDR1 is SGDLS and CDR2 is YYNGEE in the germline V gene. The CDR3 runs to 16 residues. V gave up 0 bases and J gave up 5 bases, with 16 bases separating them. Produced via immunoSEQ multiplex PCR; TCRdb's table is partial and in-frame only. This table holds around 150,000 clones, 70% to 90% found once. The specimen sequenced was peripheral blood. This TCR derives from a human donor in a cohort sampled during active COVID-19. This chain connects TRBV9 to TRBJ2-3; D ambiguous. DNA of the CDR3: TGTGCCAGCAGCGTAGGAATCGGTGCGTTGATAGATACGCAGTATTTT. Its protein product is CASSVGIGALIDTQYF.